This TCR beta chain was documented in a study of T cells in women clearing cervical HPV infection. Overall study: Controls gave blood once infection was undetectable; cases at lesion identification.

Overall study findings and caveats: Combining TCR richness with V gene abundances gave approximately 0.8 AUC. Repertoire richness, not evenness, was significantly elevated in CIN3+ cases versus controls.

Germline-derived CDR1 and CDR2 are SEHNR and FQNEAQ (reference sequence). Between the trimmed V and J ends, which lost 5 bases and 0 bases, there was a span of 8 bases. This CDR3 contains 13 residues. In the case of this clone: What it recognizes is unknown. The read is 3 residues too short to cover the CDR3 end, so that end is filled in from the germline J gene.

The protocol was immunoSEQ multiplex PCR, while the TCRdb copy is restricted to in-frame clones and leaves out a portion. Here the sample table reports fewer than 50,000 clones. The rearrangement links TRBV7-9 to TRBJ2-7; D possibly corresponds to TRBD1 (6 bases). The receptor comes from a woman between 18 and 70 years old with a cervical HPV16 infection that either progressed to CIN3+ or cleared (not recorded which). What was sequenced was blood buffy coat. The DNA read from the CDR3 is TGTGCCAGCAGCGAGGACAGCTCCTACGAG. This translates into CASSEDSSYE. The entire CDR3 sequence reads CASSEDSSYEQYF.